This entry lists 31 T cell receptor beta chains sequenced from one sample in a study of shared clonotypes between healthy human individuals. Selected positively for CCR7 and CD45RO-negative, naive CD8 cells excluded terminally differentiated effector memory CD45RA+ cells. Sequencing used immunoSEQ multiplex PCR; TCRdb keeps in-frame clones, though not all of them. This table has nearly 2 million clones, about 95% appearing once. The sample was naive CD8+ T cells sorted from blood. These receptors all stem from a man between 18 and 29 years old in good health.

The gene calls are TRBV2 and TRBJ2-3; TRBD2 agrees at 10 bases. The junction had 11 bases not matched to a gene; V was cut back by 6 bases and J by 5 bases. There are 16 residues in the CDR3. The V gene's germline CDR1 is SNHLY and CDR2 FYNNEI. CDR3 coding DNA: TGTGCCAGCAGAGAGGTGAGCGGGAGGGCCGAAGATACGCAGTATTTT. This gives the protein CASREVSGRAEDTQYF. The full variable domain, its missing parts supplied by reference TRBV2 and TRBJ2-3, is EPEVTQTPSHQVTQMGQEVILRCVPISNHLYFYWYRQILGQKVEFLVSFYNNEISEKSEIFDDQFSVERPDGSNFTLKIRSTKLEDSAMYFCASREVSGRAEDTQYFGPGTRLTVL.

The J gene is TRBJ2-5, the V gene TRBV4-3, with 13 bases lining up with TRBD2. The CDR3 is 18 residues long. The germline V gene has CDR1 LGHNA and CDR2 YSLEER. V was clipped by 2 bases and J by 3 bases; unmatched bases: 9. The CDR3 sequence is CASSQQVGLAGWEETQYF. CDR3 DNA: TGCGCCAGCAGCCAACAGGTGGGACTAGCGGGGTGGGAAGAGACCCAGTACTTC.

This chain connects TRBV6-6 to TRBJ1-1, with D uncertain. The CDR3 runs to 14 residues. Trimming pared 2 bases from V and 3 bases from J, leaving 10 bases between. CDR1 is MNHNY and CDR2 is SVGAGI in the germline V gene (reference sequence). CDR3 sequence: CASSYPTGHTEAFF. The CDR3 DNA reads TGTGCCAGCAGTTACCCCACGGGCCACACTGAAGCTTTCTTT.

V gene TRBV6-5 combines with J gene TRBJ1-6, with D unresolved. Germline CDR1 and CDR2: MNHEY and SVGAGI. This CDR3 contains 13 residues. V lost 3 bases and J 10 bases, leaving 10 bases between the germline ends. The CDR3: CASSYGESSPLHF. In nucleotides, the CDR3 is TGTGCCAGCAGTTATGGGGAGAGCTCACCCCTCCACTTT.

A word on this clone: A read error may produce the germline difference seen at one junction end. The chain uses TRBV4-1 and TRBJ2-7; D is unclear. The CDR3 has 17 amino acids. The germline CDR1 and CDR2 sequences are MGHRA and YSYEKL. CDR3 region: CASSQGTEGPLSCEQYF. CDR3 DNA sequence: TGCGCCAGCAGCCAAGGGACCGAAGGCCCTCTTTCCTGCGAGCAGTACTTC.

The gene calls are TRBV25-1 and TRBJ1-6; D is ambiguous. V was shortened by 2 bases and J by 5 bases, with 7 bases between the two germline ends. The length of the CDR3 is 14 residues. Germline V CDR1 and CDR2: MGHDK, SYGVNS. The CDR3 nucleotides read TGTGCCAGCAGTGAACCCGGCAATAATTCACCCCTCCACTTT. Protein product: CASSEPGNNSPLHF.

Of note for this clone: The sample has other DNA sequences that encode this CDR3 too. The chain couples TRBV9 to TRBJ2-6; D may be TRBD1 (5 bases). The V end was cut by 3 bases, the J end by 0 bases, with 7 bases between. CDR3 length: 15 amino acids. Germline V CDR1 and CDR2: SGDLS, YYNGEE. The CDR3 sequence is CASSGQSSGANVLTF. DNA of the CDR3: TGTGCCAGCAGCGGACAGTCCTCTGGGGCCAACGTCCTGACTTTC.

The chain carries TRBV10-1 and TRBJ2-7, with D possibly TRBD1 on 5 matching bases. Germline V gene lookup returns CDR1 WNHNN and CDR2 SYGVQD (reference sequence). This CDR3 spans 13 amino acids. V shed 4 bases and J shed 0 bases, with 7 bases lying between them. For the CDR3, the DNA is TGCGCCAGCAGTGGGACATACTCCTACGAGCAGTACTTC. Translating gives CASSGTYSYEQYF.

With respect to this clone: The germline gene is not matched at one end of the junction; a read error may be the cause. The V call is TRBV4-1, the J call TRBJ2-7; the match to TRBD1 covers 9 bases. Per germline, CDR1 MGHRA and CDR2 YSYEKL. The CDR3 totals 16 residues. CDR3 DNA sequence: TGCGCCAGCAGCTTTCGGACAGGGGATACCTCCCACGAGCAGTACTTC. Its protein is CASSFRTGDTSHEQYF.

This sequence joins TRBV4-1 and TRBJ1-2, with TRBD1 matching over 8 bases. V lost 4 bases to trimming and J lost 4 bases; unmatched junction nucleotides: 11. Germline CDR1 is MGHRA and CDR2 is YSYEKL. There are 16 residues in the CDR3. CDR3: CASSPSPRDRTYGYTF. The DNA for the CDR3 is TGCGCCAGCAGCCCCTCGCCTCGGGACAGGACCTATGGCTACACCTTC.

The chain links TRBV4-1 to TRBJ2-5, with D hard to call. The CDR3 is made up of 14 amino acids. Germline V CDR1 and CDR2: MGHRA, YSYEKL. V was pared by 1 base and J by 2 bases, with 8 bases between. As DNA, the CDR3 is TGCGCCAGCAGCCAAGGGGCTGGGCAAGAGACCCAGTACTTC. Translated, it gives CASSQGAGQETQYF.

CDR3 amino acids: CASSAPPRGTPYEQYF. The CDR3, as DNA: TGTGCCAGCAGTGCCCCCCCCCGGGGAACTCCCTACGAGCAGTACTTC. V gene TRBV6-1 combines with J gene TRBJ2-7, with D perhaps TRBD2 (5 bases). Germline assignment: CDR1 MNHNS and CDR2 SASEGT. Trimming stripped 4 bases from V and 2 bases from J, with 18 bases between. This CDR3 has 16 residues.

The chain uses TRBV19 and TRBJ2-7, with 7 bases aligning to TRBD1. J lost 2 bases, V lost 5 bases, and 6 bases had no gene match. Germline V gene data show CDR1 as LNHDA and CDR2 as SQIVND (reference sequence). The CDR3 is made up of 14 amino acids. The DNA of the CDR3 is TGTGCCAGTAGTCCTGACAGGGCGCCCTACGAGCAGTACTTC. Protein: CASSPDRAPYEQYF.

A note on this clone: In the same sample, other DNA sequences code for this CDR3. The gene calls are TRBV6-1 and TRBJ2-1, with D perhaps being TRBD1 or TRBD2 (6 bases each). The CDR3 runs to 15 residues. The ends were cut back, 1 base at V and 2 bases at J, with 9 bases in the middle. From germline, CDR1 is MNHNS and CDR2 SASEGT. The CDR3 sequence: CASSEVRGAYNEQFF. DNA for the CDR3: TGTGCCAGCAGTGAAGTAAGGGGGGCCTACAATGAGCAGTTCTTC.

This clone appeared a single time. V and J are TRBV13 and TRBJ1-5; 9 bases align to TRBD1. After removal of 5 bases from V and 6 bases from J, the junction contained 5 bases not matched to a gene. The CDR3 is 14 residues long. The germline V gene encodes CDR1 PRHDT and CDR2 FYEKMQ (reference sequence). CDR3 nucleotide sequence: TGTGCCAGCAGCCGGACAGGGGTCCGTCAGCCCCAGCATTTT. Translated: CASSRTGVRQPQHF.

The chain is built from TRBV2 and TRBJ1-5; D ambiguous. Trimming removed 5 bases at V and 9 bases at J, with 23 bases between. Germline V gives CDR1 SNHLY, CDR2 FYNNEI. The CDR3 totals 16 residues. The CDR3 here is CASSHSGYSEYRPQHF. CDR3 nucleotides: TGTGCCAGCAGTCACAGCGGCTATAGTGAGTATAGGCCCCAGCATTTT.

In regard to this clone: Other DNA sequences from this sample encode an identical CDR3 as well. The chain carries TRBV4-1 and TRBJ2-7; no clear D gene. V lost 0 bases and J lost 2, with 5 bases in between. CDR1 is MGHRA, CDR2 YSYEKL, per germline. This CDR3 has 13 amino acids. This CDR3 is CASSQEGTYEQYF. The CDR3, as DNA: TGCGCCAGCAGCCAAGAGGGGACCTACGAGCAGTACTTC.

This chain joins TRBV7-6 and TRBJ2-1, with 8 positions matching TRBD1. Germline CDR1 reads SGHVS; CDR2 reads FNYEAQ. With V trimmed by 5 bases and J by 1 base, 4 bases remained unmatched. There are 15 residues in the CDR3. In DNA form, the CDR3 reads TGTGCCAGCAGCCCCGACAGGGGATCCTACAATGAGCAGTTCTTC. Translated, it gives CASSPDRGSYNEQFF.

With regard to this clone: This sample includes further DNA sequences coding for the same CDR3. The CDR3 DNA reads TGTGCCAGCAGCAGACAGGGGAACACTGAAGCTTTCTTT. It is translated as CASSRQGNTEAFF. This rearrangement joins TRBV6-5 to TRBJ1-1; TRBD1 aligns across 7 bases. Germline CDR1 reads MNHEY; CDR2 reads SVGAGI. The V segment lost 6 bases and the J segment 1 base; nucleotides outside the gene matches: 2. CDR3 length equals 13 residues.

The chain carries TRBV30 and TRBJ1-3, with unresolved D. Germline V CDR1 and CDR2: GTSNPN, SVGIG (reference sequence). The CDR3 has 13 residues. The V end lost 2 bases, the J end lost 6 bases, and 11 bases lay between the germline ends. CDR3 sequence (DNA): TGTGCCTGGAGTCAGATTAATGAAAACACCATATATTTT. Translation: CAWSQINENTIYF.

This sequence joins TRBV1 and TRBJ2-2; no check of the table's D call, TRBD2, against the DNA was made. TRBV1 is listed as a pseudogene. The CDR3 runs 17 residues. The chain's CDR3 is CTSSQSLPSGSGGELFF. CDR3 bases: TGCACCAGCAGCCAATCACTGCCCAGCGGGAGTGGAGGGGAGCTGTTTTTT.

V gene TRBV7-6 combines with J gene TRBJ2-7; 8 bases map to TRBD2. CDR3 size: 14 residues. V lost 5 bases, J lost 3 bases, and 6 bases stayed unmatched. Germline V CDR1 and CDR2: SGHVS, FNYEAQ. DNA of the CDR3: TGTGCCAGCAGCGCCCGCAGCGGGGGCTACGAGCAGTACTTC. Translating it yields CASSARSGGYEQYF.

This sequence joins TRBV9 and TRBJ2-3; D might be TRBD1 (5 bases). V lost 4 bases and J 0 bases, leaving 15 bases between the germline ends. In germline, CDR1 is SGDLS, CDR2 YYNGEE. The CDR3 sequence is 16 residues long. The CDR3 DNA is TGTGCCAGCAGCCCTACTGGGGCAGCGAGCACAGATACGCAGTATTTT. It encodes CASSPTGAASTDTQYF.

The genes are TRBV19 and TRBJ2-2, with D perhaps TRBD2 (7 bases). Per germline, CDR1 LNHDA and CDR2 SQIVND (reference sequence). The CDR3 totals 18 residues. Trimming removed 4 bases at V and 3 bases at J, with 21 bases between. This CDR3 is CASSTMPPGAGDTGELFF. CDR3 DNA sequence: TGTGCCAGTAGTACAATGCCCCCGGGGGCGGGGGACACCGGGGAGCTGTTTTTT.

V is TRBV9 and J is TRBJ2-3; D is possibly TRBD2 (6 bases). The length of the CDR3 is 16 residues. V was pared by 7 bases and J by 0 bases, with 18 bases between. Germline assignment: CDR1 SGDLS and CDR2 YYNGEE. The CDR3 protein is CASGLGGMISTDTQYF. The CDR3, as DNA: TGTGCCAGCGGCCTCGGAGGGATGATTAGCACAGATACGCAGTATTTT. Full variable domain (rest looked up from reference TRBV9 and TRBJ2-3): DSGVTQTPKHLITATGQRVTLRCSPRSGDLSVYWYQQSLDQGLQFLIQYYNGEERAKGNILERFSAQQFPDLHSELNLSSLELGDSALYFCASGLGGMISTDTQYFGPGTRLTVL.

This clone was counted once. The chain carries TRBV9 and TRBJ1-2; D gene unclear. Germline CDR1 and CDR2: SGDLS and YYNGEE. Trimming took 0 bases from V and 9 from J, leaving 15 bases between them. This CDR3 contains 14 residues. The CDR3 loop is CASSVVKGSARYTF. The CDR3 region has the DNA TGTGCCAGCAGCGTAGTGAAGGGATCGGCTCGCTACACCTTC.

V usage is TRBV5-4 and J usage is TRBJ2-1; D remains ambiguous. The CDR3 is 16 residues long. The V gene's germline CDR1 is SGHNT and CDR2 YYREEE (reference sequence). The V end lost 4 bases, the J end lost 3 bases, and 17 bases lay between the germline ends. CDR3 region: CASSPLLTQSYNEQFF. The CDR3 DNA sequence: TGTGCCAGCAGCCCGCTCCTAACCCAAAGCTACAATGAGCAGTTCTTC.

The chain employs TRBV10-2 and TRBJ2-5; 16 positions agree with TRBD2. This CDR3 is built from 16 residues. The germline CDR1 and CDR2 sequences are WSHSY and SAAADI. V was pared by 8 bases and J by 5 bases, with 8 bases of the junction left unmatched. The CDR3 sequence is CASSPGLAGGPETQYF. The CDR3 nucleotides read TGCGCCAGCTCGCCGGGACTAGCGGGGGGGCCGGAGACCCAGTACTTC.

CDR3 sequence (DNA): TGCGCCAGCAGCTTTCTCGATACCGGGGAGCTGTTTTTT. Protein sequence: CASSFLDTGELFF. This chain connects TRBV5-1 to TRBJ2-2; no clear D. The length of the CDR3 is 13 residues. V lost 2 bases and J 5 bases, leaving 7 bases between the germline ends. The germline gives CDR1 SGHRS, CDR2 YFSETQ.

The chain has TRBV6-5 and TRBJ2-7; TRBD2 might be the D (6 bases). The CDR3 runs 15 residues. Per germline, CDR1 MNHEY and CDR2 SVGAGI. The V end was cut by 6 bases, the J end by 3 bases, with 18 bases between. The CDR3 region is CASRPKGLSNYEQYF. DNA of the CDR3: TGTGCCAGCAGGCCGAAGGGACTTTCTAACTACGAGCAGTACTTC.

This clone was seen only a few times. This chain joins TRBV4-3 and TRBJ1-4, with 9 bases that match TRBD1. CDR3 length: 15 amino acids. CDR1 and CDR2 from the germline V gene are LGHNA and YSLEER. Trimming took 0 bases from V and 6 from J; bases not matched to a gene: 2. The CDR3 region is CASSQDGTGYEKLFF. The CDR3 bases are TGCGCCAGCAGCCAAGATGGGACAGGGTATGAAAAACTGTTTTTT.